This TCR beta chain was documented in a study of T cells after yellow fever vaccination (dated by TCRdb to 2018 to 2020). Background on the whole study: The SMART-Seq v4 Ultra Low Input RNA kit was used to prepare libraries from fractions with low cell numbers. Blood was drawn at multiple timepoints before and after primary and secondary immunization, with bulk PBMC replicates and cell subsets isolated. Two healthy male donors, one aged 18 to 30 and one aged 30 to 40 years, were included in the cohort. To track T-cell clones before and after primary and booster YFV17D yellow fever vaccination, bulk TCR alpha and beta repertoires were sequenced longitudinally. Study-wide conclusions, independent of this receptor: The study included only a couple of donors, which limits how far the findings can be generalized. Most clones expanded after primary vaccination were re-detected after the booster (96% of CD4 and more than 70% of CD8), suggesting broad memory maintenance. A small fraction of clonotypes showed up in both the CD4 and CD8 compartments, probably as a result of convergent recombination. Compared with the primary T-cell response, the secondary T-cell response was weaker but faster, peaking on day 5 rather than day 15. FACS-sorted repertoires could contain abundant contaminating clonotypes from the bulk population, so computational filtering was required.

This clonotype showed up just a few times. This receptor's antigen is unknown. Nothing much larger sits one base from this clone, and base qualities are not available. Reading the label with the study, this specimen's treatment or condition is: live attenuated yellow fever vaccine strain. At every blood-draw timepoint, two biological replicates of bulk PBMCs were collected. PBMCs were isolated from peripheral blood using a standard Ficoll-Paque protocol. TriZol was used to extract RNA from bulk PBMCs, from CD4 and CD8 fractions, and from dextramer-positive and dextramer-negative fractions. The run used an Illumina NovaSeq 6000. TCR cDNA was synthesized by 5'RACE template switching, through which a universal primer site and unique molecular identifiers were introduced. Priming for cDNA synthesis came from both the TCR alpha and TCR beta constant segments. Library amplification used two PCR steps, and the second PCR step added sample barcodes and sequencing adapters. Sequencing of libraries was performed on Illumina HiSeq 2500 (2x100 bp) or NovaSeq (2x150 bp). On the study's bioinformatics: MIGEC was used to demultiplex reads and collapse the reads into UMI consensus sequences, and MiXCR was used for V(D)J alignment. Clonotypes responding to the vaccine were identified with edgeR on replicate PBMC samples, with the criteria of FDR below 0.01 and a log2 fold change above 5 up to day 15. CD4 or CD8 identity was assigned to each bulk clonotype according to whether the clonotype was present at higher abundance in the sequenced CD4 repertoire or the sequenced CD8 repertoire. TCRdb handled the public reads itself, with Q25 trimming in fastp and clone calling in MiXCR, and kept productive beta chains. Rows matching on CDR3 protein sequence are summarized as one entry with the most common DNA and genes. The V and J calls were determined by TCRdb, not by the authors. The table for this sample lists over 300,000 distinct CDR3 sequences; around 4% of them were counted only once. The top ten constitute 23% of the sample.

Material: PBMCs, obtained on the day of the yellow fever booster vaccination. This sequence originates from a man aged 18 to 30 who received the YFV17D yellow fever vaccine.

The DNA sequence is as follows: TGTGCCAGCTCATCAACACGCCCTCCGAGACAGGCCGGAGATGGCTACACCTTC. Its translation reads: CASSSTRPPRQAGDGYTF. The chain uses TRBV18 and TRBJ1-2; TRBD1 is a possible D gene, resting on 6 matching bases. The CDR3 runs 18 residues from the cysteine to the phenylalanine. Only CDR3 DNA is held: 54 bases, read in frame from base 1. V and J lose 5 bases and 6 bases, and a span of 28 bases separates them. CDR1 KGHSH and CDR2 LQKENI were looked up in the germline V gene.